What follows are 2 T cell receptor beta chains derived from one specimen sequenced in a study of cytomegalovirus exposure and HLA in healthy donors. The PCR made use of 60 Vbeta and 13 Jbeta primers. Measured with immunoSEQ multiplex PCR; TCRdb has only the in-frame clones, and not every one. The profile shows over 150,000 clones, 70% to 80% of them singletons. Sequenced: PBMCs. These receptor sequences come from a man aged 18-30 years in good health and CMV-seropositive.

This clone has a handful of counts. The gene calls are TRBV2 and TRBJ2-3; TRBD1 might be the D (6 bases). The V end lost 5 bases, the J end lost 1 base, and 13 bases lay between the germline ends. The CDR3 consists of 15 residues. CDR1 SNHLY and CDR2 FYNNEI come from the germline V gene. The CDR3 reads CASSPQGYGTDTQYF. Here the CDR3 DNA reads TGTGCCAGCAGTCCACAGGGTTACGGCACAGATACGCAGTATTTT.

The chain recombines TRBV2 with TRBJ1-6; D ambiguous. CDR3 length equals 12 residues. CDR1 and CDR2 (germline): SNHLY, FYNNEI. The germline V and J ends were trimmed by 8 bases and 7 bases, with 9 bases remaining between them. Here the CDR3 reads CASRPSNSPLHF. CDR3 sequence (DNA): TGTGCCAGCCGTCCCTCCAATTCACCCCTCCACTTT.